These 17 T cell receptor beta chains came from one sample sequenced in a study of blood T cell repertoires in COVID-19. TCRdb's copy holds only in-frame clones and misses some; the assay was immunoSEQ multiplex PCR. The sample holds 200,000 to 250,000 clones; more than 80% are singletons and the top ten take about 4%. The sequenced material came from PBMCs or T cells enriched from blood (not recorded which). The receptors here all came from a woman in her 40s with acute COVID-19.

V is TRBV12-5 and J is TRBJ2-2, with 9 bases lining up with TRBD1. CDR3 length: 16 amino acids. CDR1 is LGHNT, CDR2 FRNRAP, per germline. V was pared by 4 bases and J by 7 bases, with 10 bases of the junction left unmatched. The CDR3 sequence: CASGSSDRGWGGELFF. CDR3 sequence (DNA): TGTGCTAGTGGTTCCTCTGACAGGGGGTGGGGCGGGGAGCTGTTTTTT.

The V gene is TRBV12-3 or TRBV12-4, the J gene TRBJ2-3, with no clear D. V lost 3 bases to trimming and J lost 6 bases, with 10 bases between them. The CDR3 has 13 residues. Here the CDR3 DNA reads TGTGCCAGCAGTTTTTCTCCGTCCGATACGCAGTATTTT. Its translation: CASSFSPSDTQYF.

The chain is built from TRBV5-4 and TRBJ2-1; 7 bases are a match to TRBD2. Trimming cost V 3 bases and J 10 bases; bases outside gene matches: 19. This CDR3 is 17 amino acids long. Per germline, CDR1 SGHNT and CDR2 YYREEE (reference sequence). The CDR3 DNA sequence: TGTGCCAGCAGCTGGCCAACAAGCGGGGAGAGGAATGACGAGCAGTTCTTC. It translates to CASSWPTSGERNDEQFF.

The chain recombines TRBV19 with TRBJ1-6; maybe TRBD1 (5 bases). V lost 5 bases and J 10 bases, leaving 9 bases between the germline ends. CDR1 LNHDA and CDR2 SQIVND come from the germline V gene (reference sequence). The CDR3 covers 12 residues. CDR3 sequence reads: CASSHQGSPLHF. DNA of the CDR3: TGTGCCAGTAGTCACCAGGGATCACCCCTCCACTTT.

This clone was detected only a few times. This chain joins TRBV14 and TRBJ1-1; tentatively, D is TRBD1 (6 bases). The V gene's germline CDR1 is SGHDN and CDR2 FVKESK. The CDR3 extends over 15 amino acids. Trimming pared 2 bases from V and 1 base from J, leaving 11 bases between. The CDR3 is CASSQITGRNTEAFF. CDR3 nucleotides: TGTGCCAGCAGCCAAATAACAGGGCGGAACACTGAAGCTTTCTTT. Filled out from reference TRBV14 and TRBJ1-1, the complete variable domain reads EAGVTQFPSHSVIEKGQTVTLRCDPISGHDNLYWYRRVMGKEIKFLLHFVKESKQDESGMPNNRFLAERTGGTYSTLKVQPAELEDSGVYFCASSQITGRNTEAFFGQGTRLTVV.

The V gene is TRBV7-8, the J gene TRBJ2-1, with D tentatively TRBD1 (6 bases). Between the trimmed V and J ends, which lost 5 bases and 5 bases, there was a span of 16 bases. CDR1 and CDR2 (germline): SGHVS, FQNEAQ. The CDR3 has 15 residues. The CDR3 here is CASSHEGGWNNEQFF. The CDR3 bases are TGTGCCAGCAGCCACGAAGGGGGTTGGAACAATGAGCAGTTCTTC.

The chain combines TRBV2 with TRBJ2-1; 9 bases are shared with TRBD1. The germline CDR1 and CDR2 sequences are SNHLY and FYNNEI. V was pared by 8 bases and J by 8 bases, with 10 bases of the junction left unmatched. This CDR3 has 14 amino acids. The CDR3 loop reads CASWGQGSIDEQFF. CDR3 in DNA: TGTGCCAGCTGGGGACAGGGAAGCATCGATGAGCAGTTCTTC.

V and J are TRBV12-3 or TRBV12-4 and TRBJ1-1, with D possibly being TRBD1 (6 bases). Trimming left V 5 bases short and J 7 bases short, with 14 bases between. CDR3 size: 13 residues. The CDR3 bases are TGTGCCAGCAGTCCCCGGGACAAAATTGAAGCTTTCTTT. Translated: CASSPRDKIEAFF.

This chain connects TRBV27 to TRBJ1-6, with 7 bases fitting TRBD1. This CDR3 spans 17 amino acids. The germline CDR1 and CDR2 sequences are MNHEY and SMNVEV (reference sequence). Trimming removed 6 bases from V and 7 bases from J; junction bases left unmatched: 15. In nucleotides, the CDR3 is TGTGCCAGCAGCCCTGTCGGTGAGACAGGGTCCAATTCACCCCTCCACTTT. As protein: CASSPVGETGSNSPLHF.

CDR3 sequence: CASSKDRGLRSPLHF. The CDR3 nucleotides read TGTGCCAGCAGTAAGGACAGGGGTTTACGTTCACCCCTCCACTTT. The V call is TRBV6-5, the J call TRBJ1-6, with 9 bases matching TRBD1. The CDR3 covers 15 residues. Germline V gene data show CDR1 as MNHEY and CDR2 as SVGAGI. Losses at the gene ends were 5 bases for V and 9 bases for J; bases not matched to a gene: 8.

The chain recombines TRBV11-2 with TRBJ1-2; D is ambiguous. Looked up from germline, CDR1 is SGHAT and CDR2 is FQNNGV. This CDR3 is built from 14 residues. The germline V and J ends were trimmed by 6 bases and 5 bases, with 16 bases remaining between them. CDR3 coding DNA: TGTGCCAGCAGGAAGGTTGAGGAAGAATATGGCTACACCTTC. It is translated as CASRKVEEEYGYTF.

V is TRBV5-1 and J is TRBJ2-1; D not resolved. This CDR3 is built from 13 residues. V was cut by 0 bases and J by 10 bases, with 11 bases left in between. CDR1 is SGHRS, CDR2 YFSETQ, per germline. The CDR3 DNA is TGCGCCAGCAGCTTGGTTAGTTCCACCGAGCAGTTCTTC. Protein: CASSLVSSTEQFF.

The chain uses TRBV3-1 (or the pseudogene TRBV3-2) and TRBJ2-5; the match to TRBD2 covers 12 bases. The CDR3 contains 14 residues. Germline V gives CDR1 LGHDT, CDR2 YNNKEL (reference sequence). V lost 4 bases, J lost 3 bases, and 0 bases stayed unmatched. For the CDR3, the DNA is TGTGCCAGCAGCCGACTAGCGGGGGAAGAGACCCAGTACTTC. Protein product: CASSRLAGEETQYF.

The gene calls are TRBV2 and TRBJ1-6; D not resolved. Germline values: CDR1 SNHLY, CDR2 FYNNEI. The CDR3 sequence is 12 residues long. V lost 2 bases to trimming and J lost 14 bases, with 10 bases between them. The CDR3 here is CASSEPEPALHF. DNA of the CDR3: TGTGCCAGCAGTGAACCCGAGCCGGCCCTCCACTTT.

The genes are TRBV20-1 and TRBJ1-3; unclear D gene. This CDR3 region has 15 residues. The ends were cut back, 3 bases at V and 1 base at J, with 13 bases in the middle. Looked up from germline, CDR1 is DFQATT and CDR2 is SNEGSKA (reference sequence). CDR3 sequence (DNA): TGCAGTGCTAGTCCCCCGGTTCGATCTGGAAACACCATATATTTT. Residues: CSASPPVRSGNTIYF.

This clone has only a few counts. DNA for the CDR3: TGTGCCAGCAGTTTACAGCGGGACACTGAAGCTTTCTTT. Amino acid sequence: CASSLQRDTEAFF. This rearrangement joins TRBV27 to TRBJ1-1, with D unclear. Trimming took 2 bases from V and 3 from J, leaving 7 bases between them. Germline V gene lookup returns CDR1 MNHEY and CDR2 SMNVEV (reference sequence). This CDR3 spans 13 amino acids.

The chain has TRBV9 and TRBJ1-3; no reliable D call. The V end was cut by 1 base, the J end by 4 bases, with 9 bases between. The germline gives CDR1 SGDLS, CDR2 YYNGEE. This CDR3 region has 14 residues. The CDR3 DNA follows: TGTGCCAGCAGCGTAAGGGAGGTGGGAAACACCATATATTTT. Encoded protein: CASSVREVGNTIYF.